This TCR beta chain stems from a study of graft-versus-host responses after intestinal transplantation (dated by TCRdb to the early 2020s). About the full investigation: The transplants that recipients got were multivisceral, liver-intestinal, or isolated intestinal. Every recipient was given anti-thymocyte globulin induction, then maintenance tacrolimus and steroids for roughly three years. After intestinal transplantation, graft-versus-host and host-versus-graft alloreactive T cell clones in the graft, circulation and bone marrow were tracked using bulk TCR-beta CDR3 sequencing. To identify alloreactive clones, pre-transplant mixed lymphocyte reaction products were sequenced and compared with unstimulated pre-transplant donor and recipient T cells. Of the roughly 25 intestinal transplant recipients enrolled in the cohort, one of whom was a retransplant, a few patients without pretransplant specimens were excluded. Donor T cell macrochimerism was defined as a peak of at least 4% donor T cells among recipient peripheral blood mononuclear cells. Samples from a few later patients were sequenced in-house on an Illumina MiSeq with MiXCR processing rather than by the commercial service. Points the paper makes about the study in general: GvH clones were detected in recipient bone marrow, and some appeared earlier in ileal mucosa or blood, consistent with an intestinal mucosal origin. In patients with donor T cell macrochimerism, the allografts had high GvH to HvG T cell clonal ratios. The conclusions were limited by the relatively low number and heterogeneity of the intestinal transplant patients. Early after transplant, peak levels of circulating GvH clones were found to be associated with declines in HvG clones.

The time point label, read with the paper, signifies: cells obtained before transplantation from donor or recipient. CD3+CD4+ and CD3+CD8+ populations were FACS-sorted from unstimulated pre-transplant donor and recipient cells taken from spleen or lymph nodes. About this clone: Its antigen is currently not known. Base quality data are lacking; no much larger clone is found one base away.

The protocol used for the library was the immunoSEQ multiplex PCR assay. For most patients, genomic DNA was isolated with the Qiagen DNeasy Blood and Tissue Kit and shipped frozen to Adaptive Biotechnologies for TCR sequencing. For most patients, high-throughput TCR-beta CDR3 sequencing of genomic DNA was performed by Adaptive Biotechnologies. Processing in the source paper ran as follows. TCR sequencing data were retrieved from Adaptive's ImmunoSEQ software for 15 to 20 patients, whereas three other patients were processed with MiXCR and VDJtools. CD4 versus CD8 sorting errors were corrected by removing sequences found in both subsets at a frequency ratio below 5:1. Because the origin of CDR3 nucleotide sequences shared between donor and recipient could not be assigned, those sequences were removed. To count as alloreactive, a clone needed at least 2-fold expansion over unstimulated cells and a minimum CFSE-low frequency of 0.002% (template counts) or 0.001% (read counts). Clones were considered mappable if detected in sequenced pre-transplant spleen, lymph node, or MLR CFSE-low populations of the donor or recipient. Cumulative frequency of alloreactive clones was calculated as a percentage of all sequences weighted by copy number. The immuneACCESS repertoire file appears here via TCRdb, limited to in-frame rearrangements. These files lack a portion of the clones; in checked studies, under half of the deficit traces to unresolved V genes, and the cause of the others is not known. Clonal size and the V and J genes are those of that table, whereas D and trimming came from the DNA. The sample includes about 130,000 clones, with 92% observed a single time. Around 0.2% of the sample lies in the top ten.

The CDR3 has 13 amino acids, counting the end cysteine and phenylalanine. Left in the record is the CDR3 DNA by itself, 39 bases read in frame from the first base. V was cut back by 5 bases and J by 3 bases, leaving a gap of 11 bases between them. The germline V gene (reference sequence) supplies CDR1 SEHNR and CDR2 FQNEAQ. Recombination connected TRBV7-9 to TRBJ2-7; no D gene call is confident. The TCR was taken from a human donor who received an intestinal transplant. The sample was unstimulated CD4+ T cells sorted from spleen or lymph node cells, taken before intestinal transplant. The DNA reads as follows: TGTGCCAGCAGCAAAGTGGTAGGCTACGAGCAGTACTTC. The resulting protein is CASSKVVGYEQYF.